Sequencing of this T cell receptor beta chain was carried out in a study of T cells after yellow fever vaccination (dated by TCRdb to the late 2010s). About the investigation overall: Libraries from fractions with low cell numbers were prepared with the SMART-Seq v4 Ultra Low Input RNA kit. To follow T-cell clones before and after primary and booster YFV17D yellow fever vaccination, bulk TCR alpha and beta repertoires were sequenced over time. Blood was collected at multiple timepoints before and after primary and secondary immunization, and bulk PBMC replicates and cell subsets were isolated. Two healthy male donors, one aged 18 to 30 and one aged 30 to 40 years, were included in the cohort. Overall study outcomes, separate from this receptor: Compared with the primary T-cell response, the secondary T-cell response was weaker but faster, peaking on day 5 rather than day 15. Because the study included only a couple of donors, the extent to which the findings can be generalized is limited. Most clones expanded after primary vaccination were re-detected after the booster (about 96% of CD4 and around 86% of CD8), suggesting broad memory maintenance. A small fraction of clonotypes showed up in both the CD4 and CD8 compartments, probably as a result of convergent recombination. Because abundant contaminating clonotypes from the bulk population could be contained in FACS-sorted repertoires, computational filtering was required.

TCR cDNA was synthesized by 5'RACE template switching, through which a universal primer site and unique molecular identifiers were introduced. cDNA synthesis was primed from both the TCR alpha and TCR beta constant segments. Two PCR steps were used to amplify libraries, with sample barcodes and sequencing adapters being added in the second step. Sequencing of libraries was performed on Illumina HiSeq 2500 (2x100 bp) or NovaSeq (2x150 bp). For the original study's pipeline: MIGEC was used to demultiplex reads and collapse the reads into UMI consensus sequences, and MiXCR was used for V(D)J alignment. Clonotypes responding to the vaccine were identified with edgeR on replicate PBMC samples, with the criteria of FDR below 0.01 and a log2 fold change above 5 up to day 15. CD4 or CD8 identity was assigned to each bulk clonotype according to whether the clonotype was present at higher abundance in the sequenced CD4 repertoire or the sequenced CD8 repertoire. The public reads were run again by TCRdb, first through fastp at Q25 and then through MiXCR, and only productive beta chains were kept. Rows with a matching CDR3 protein are joined into one entry that keeps the most common DNA and genes. TCRdb assigned the V and J calls; the authors' analysis was not used. Here the sample has around 590,000 distinct CDR3 sequences; about 12% occur a single time. 14% to 15% of the sample rests with the top ten.

Interpreted using the paper, the treatment or condition label stands for: live attenuated yellow fever vaccine strain. At each blood-draw timepoint, two biological replicates of bulk PBMCs were obtained. A standard Ficoll-Paque protocol was used to isolate PBMCs from peripheral blood. TriZol was used to extract RNA from bulk PBMCs, CD4 and CD8 fractions, and dextramer-positive and dextramer-negative fractions. As for this clonotype: Its antigen is unknown. No base qualities exist here, and no much larger clone lies one base off it.

Including cysteine and phenylalanine, the CDR3 has 13 amino acids. The sequence is cut down to CDR3 DNA, 39 bases in frame from base 1. Cut back by 3 bases and 2 bases, the V and J ends lie 10 bases apart. From a lookup of the germline V gene (reference sequence), CDR1 and CDR2 are GTSNPN and SVGIG. The V and J genes are TRBV30 and TRBJ1-1; no confident D gene assignment can be made. This sample comprised PBMCs, obtained on the day of the yellow fever booster vaccination. The clonotype was recovered from a man under 40 who received the YFV17D yellow fever vaccine. The encoded CDR3 is CAWRALGNTEAFF. The bases are TGTGCCTGGAGGGCTCTCGGAAACACTGAAGCTTTCTTT.